This T cell receptor beta chain comes out of a study of esophageal squamous cell carcinoma under preoperative chemotherapy (dated by TCRdb to the late 2010s). Study-level background: In the study, TCR repertoires were profiled in both peripheral blood T cells and tumor-infiltrating lymphocytes. Repertoires from samples collected before paclitaxel-nedaplatin therapy were compared with repertoires from samples collected after the therapy. Roughly five patients with primary esophageal squamous cell carcinoma were included in the cohort. The study examined the effect of paclitaxel-nedaplatin chemotherapy on T-cell receptor repertoires in patients with esophageal squamous cell carcinoma. The research as a whole found: The analysis included only 5 or 6 patients with esophageal squamous cell carcinoma, making the cohort small. Immediate and substantial changes in clonotype frequency were induced by paclitaxel-nedaplatin therapy, and contraction rather than amplification was more likely to be observed among abundant clones. Post-treatment tumor-infiltrating lymphocytes appeared partly derived from peripheral T cells migrating into the tumor, not solely from local clonal changes. TCR diversity increased significantly in peripheral T cells after chemotherapy, but not in tumor-infiltrating lymphocytes.

This sample's time point label indicates: after preoperative PTX-NDP chemotherapy. Paclitaxel-nedaplatin was administered to patients as preoperative chemotherapy before surgery. The CDR3 starts with the cysteine, ends with the phenylalanine, and has 16 residues. The only DNA kept is the CDR3, 48 bases in frame from the first base. V is shortened by 2 bases, J by 4 bases, and the region joining them spans 15 bases. CDR1 SGHNT and CDR2 YYREEE were looked up in the germline V gene (reference sequence). Libraries were prepared through PCR. The run used a HiSeq X Ten. High-throughput sequencing was used to characterize the TCR repertoires. Using fastp at Q25 and MiXCR, TCRdb reprocessed the public reads and kept productive beta chains. Under each unique CDR3 protein, matching rows form one entry showing the most common genes and DNA. For this sample there are 34,000 or so distinct CDR3 sequences; approximately 55% appear just once. The ten largest account for approximately 25% of the sample.

Ten or more counts support this clonotype. Its antigen is unknown. No much larger clone is present one base from it, and per-base qualities are unavailable. The sequence derives from a human donor with esophageal squamous cell carcinoma. The donor label of this sample is uncertain. The chain was built from TRBV5-4 and TRBJ1-4; the D gene is perhaps TRBD1, from 5 matching bases. This sample was taken from a patient given preoperative chemotherapy. The encoded CDR3 is CASSFTSGSGNEKLFF. The bases read TGTGCCAGCAGCTTTACCTCAGGGAGTGGTAATGAAAAACTGTTTTTT. Reference TRBV5-4 and TRBJ1-4 genes cover what lies past the CDR3, so the full variable domain is ETGVTQSPTHLIKTRGQQVTLRCSSQSGHNTVSWYQQALGQGPQFIFQYYREEENGRGNFPPRFSGLQFPNYSSELNVNALELDDSALYLCASSFTSGSGNEKLFFGSGTQLSVL.